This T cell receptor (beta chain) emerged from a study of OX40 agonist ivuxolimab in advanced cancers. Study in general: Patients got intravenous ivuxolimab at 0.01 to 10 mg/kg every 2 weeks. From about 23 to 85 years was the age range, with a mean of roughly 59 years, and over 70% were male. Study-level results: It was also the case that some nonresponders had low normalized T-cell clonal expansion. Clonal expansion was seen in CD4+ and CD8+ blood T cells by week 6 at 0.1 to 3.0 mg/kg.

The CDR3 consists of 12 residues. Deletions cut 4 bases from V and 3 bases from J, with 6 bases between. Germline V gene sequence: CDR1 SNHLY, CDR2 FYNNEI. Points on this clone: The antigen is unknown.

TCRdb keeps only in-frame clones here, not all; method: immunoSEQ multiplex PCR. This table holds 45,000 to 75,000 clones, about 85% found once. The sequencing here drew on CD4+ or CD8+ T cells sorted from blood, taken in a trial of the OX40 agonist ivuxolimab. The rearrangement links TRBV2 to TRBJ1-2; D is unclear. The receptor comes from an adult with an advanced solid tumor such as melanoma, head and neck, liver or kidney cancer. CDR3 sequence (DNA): TGTGCCAGCAGTGGGGCAGACTATGGCTACACCTTC. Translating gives CASSGADYGYTF.